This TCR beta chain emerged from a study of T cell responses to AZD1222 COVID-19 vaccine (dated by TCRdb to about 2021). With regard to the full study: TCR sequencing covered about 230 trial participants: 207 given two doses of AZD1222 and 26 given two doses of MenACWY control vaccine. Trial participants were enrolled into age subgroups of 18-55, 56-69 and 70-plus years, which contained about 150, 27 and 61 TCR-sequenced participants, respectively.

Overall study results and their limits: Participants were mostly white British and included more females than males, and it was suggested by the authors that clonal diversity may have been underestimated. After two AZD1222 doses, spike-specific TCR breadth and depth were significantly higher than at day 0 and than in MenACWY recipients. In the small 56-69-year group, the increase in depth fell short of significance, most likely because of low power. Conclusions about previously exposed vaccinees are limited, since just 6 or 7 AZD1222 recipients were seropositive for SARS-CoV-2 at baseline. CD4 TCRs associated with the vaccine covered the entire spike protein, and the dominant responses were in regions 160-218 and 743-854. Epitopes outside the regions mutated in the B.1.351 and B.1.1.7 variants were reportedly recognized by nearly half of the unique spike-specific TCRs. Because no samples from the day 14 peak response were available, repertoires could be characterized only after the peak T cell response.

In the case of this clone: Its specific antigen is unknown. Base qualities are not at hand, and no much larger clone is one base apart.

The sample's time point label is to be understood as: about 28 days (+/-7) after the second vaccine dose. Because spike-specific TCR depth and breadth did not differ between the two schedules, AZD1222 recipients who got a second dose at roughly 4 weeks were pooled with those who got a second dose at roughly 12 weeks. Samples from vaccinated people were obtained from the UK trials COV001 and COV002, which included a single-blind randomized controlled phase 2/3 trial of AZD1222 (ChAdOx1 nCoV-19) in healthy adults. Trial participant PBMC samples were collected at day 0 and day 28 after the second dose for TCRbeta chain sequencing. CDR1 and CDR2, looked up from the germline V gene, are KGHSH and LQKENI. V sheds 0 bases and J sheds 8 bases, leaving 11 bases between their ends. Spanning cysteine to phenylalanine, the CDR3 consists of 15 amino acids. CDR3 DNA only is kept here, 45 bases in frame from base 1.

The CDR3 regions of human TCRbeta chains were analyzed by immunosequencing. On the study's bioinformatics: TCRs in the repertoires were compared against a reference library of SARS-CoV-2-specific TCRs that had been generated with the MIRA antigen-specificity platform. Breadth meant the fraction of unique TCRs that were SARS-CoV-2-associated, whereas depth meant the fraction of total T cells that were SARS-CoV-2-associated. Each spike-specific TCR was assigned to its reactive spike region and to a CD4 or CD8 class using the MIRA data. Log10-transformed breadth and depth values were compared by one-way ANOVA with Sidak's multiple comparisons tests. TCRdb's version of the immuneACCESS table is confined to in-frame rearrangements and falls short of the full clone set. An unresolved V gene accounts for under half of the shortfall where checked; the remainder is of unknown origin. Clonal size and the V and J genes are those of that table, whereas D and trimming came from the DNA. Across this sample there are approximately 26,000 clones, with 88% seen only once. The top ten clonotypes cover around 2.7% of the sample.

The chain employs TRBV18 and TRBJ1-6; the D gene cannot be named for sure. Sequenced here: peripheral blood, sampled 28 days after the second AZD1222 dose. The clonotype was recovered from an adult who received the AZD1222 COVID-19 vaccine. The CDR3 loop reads CASSPPMGWDSPLHF. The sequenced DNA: TGTGCCAGCTCACCACCGATGGGCTGGGATTCACCCCTCCACTTT.